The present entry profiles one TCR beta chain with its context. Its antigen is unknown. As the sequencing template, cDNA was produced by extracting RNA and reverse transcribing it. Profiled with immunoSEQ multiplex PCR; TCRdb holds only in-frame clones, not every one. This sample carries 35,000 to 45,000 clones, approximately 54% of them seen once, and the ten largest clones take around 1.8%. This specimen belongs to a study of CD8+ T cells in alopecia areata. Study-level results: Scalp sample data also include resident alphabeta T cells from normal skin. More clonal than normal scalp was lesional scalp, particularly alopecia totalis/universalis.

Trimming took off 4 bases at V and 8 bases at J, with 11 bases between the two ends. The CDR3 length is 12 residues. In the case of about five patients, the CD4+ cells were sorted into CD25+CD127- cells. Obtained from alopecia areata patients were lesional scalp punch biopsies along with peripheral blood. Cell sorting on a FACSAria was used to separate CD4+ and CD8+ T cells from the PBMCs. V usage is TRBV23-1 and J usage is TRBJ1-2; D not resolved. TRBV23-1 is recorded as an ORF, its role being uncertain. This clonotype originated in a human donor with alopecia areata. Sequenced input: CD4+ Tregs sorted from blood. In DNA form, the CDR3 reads TGCGCCAGCAGTCTCCCCCCCCCGGGCTACACCTTC. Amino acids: CASSLPPPGYTF.